This T cell receptor beta chain was documented in a study of post-analysis software for immune sequencing data (dated by TCRdb to the mid-2010s). Study-wide context: Disease courses on record covered relapsing-remitting, secondary progressive and progressive-relapsing multiple sclerosis, though some patients had no subtype annotation. The patient repertoires were set against roughly eleven previously published healthy control repertoires from donors whose ages ranged from roughly 6 to 27 years. A subset of samples was prepared in parallel using single-end sample barcoding, then pooled and co-amplified after Illumina adapter ligation.

What the research found in general, with its limitations: Direct clustering with F measure revealed strong co-clustering of samples prepared in the same batch, which led to a batch-effect correction. Significantly lower normalized Chao1 diversity was found in multiple sclerosis patients than in controls, suggesting substantial peripheral T-cell clonal expansion. The multiple sclerosis patient group was slightly younger than the control group. Roughly 5 TRBV segments, including TRBV5-6, TRBV5-1 and TRBV20-1, were significantly more frequent in patients than controls.

To demonstrate the VDJtools post-analysis software, the study profiled TCR beta repertoires from the peripheral blood of around 13 young patients with multiple sclerosis. The patients with multiple sclerosis were children and adolescents between roughly 6 and 16 years of age. The receptor library was made with PCR. The sequencer was an Illumina HiSeq 2500. Unique molecular identifiers were incorporated into TCR beta cDNA libraries to reduce PCR and sequencing biases. Approximately 500,000 cDNA molecules were obtained for every 1 to 10 million input T cells, so each molecule roughly corresponded to one T cell. Patient libraries were prepared and sequenced with the same protocol used for the earlier healthy control dataset. Within a given batch, samples were prepared together, multiplexed and sequenced on the same HiSeq lane. For the original study's pipeline: Raw barcoded reads were processed with MIGEC, discarding single-read molecular identifier groups before consensus assembly and CDR3 extraction. VDJtools was used for post-analysis of the clonotype tables, with diversity normalized by down-sampling every dataset to the smallest sample size. To correct batch-related cross-sample contamination, repertoire overlap clustering matched CDR3 amino acid sequences but not nucleotide sequences. TCRdb reran the public reads through fastp at Q25 and MiXCR, keeping productive beta chains. Every distinct CDR3 protein forms one entry, paired with its most common genes and DNA. TCRdb, not the authors, supplied the V and J calls. Here the sample has about 210,000 distinct CDR3 sequences; approximately 29% occur a single time. The ten largest clonotypes hold roughly 3.5% of the sample.

Trimming removed 4 bases from V and 2 bases from J, leaving 18 bases between the germline ends. There are 16 amino acids in the CDR3, from cysteine to phenylalanine inclusive. Kept here is only the CDR3 DNA, which spans 48 bases and is read in frame from base 1. Taken from the germline V gene, the CDR1 and CDR2 loops are MDHEN and SYDVKM. This clonotype was counted between two and nine times. Which antigen it targets is not known. No much larger clone exists at a distance of one base, and base qualities are not known. Sequencing input: blood. This receptor was taken from a girl aged 2-17 years with multiple sclerosis. Here the chain combines TRBV28 and TRBJ2-7, and perhaps TRBD2 as D gene, on 6 matching bases. CDR3 protein: CASSSRGASFPYEQYF. In nucleotide form, the sequence is TGTGCCAGCAGTTCCCGCGGGGCCTCATTCCCCTACGAGCAGTACTTC.